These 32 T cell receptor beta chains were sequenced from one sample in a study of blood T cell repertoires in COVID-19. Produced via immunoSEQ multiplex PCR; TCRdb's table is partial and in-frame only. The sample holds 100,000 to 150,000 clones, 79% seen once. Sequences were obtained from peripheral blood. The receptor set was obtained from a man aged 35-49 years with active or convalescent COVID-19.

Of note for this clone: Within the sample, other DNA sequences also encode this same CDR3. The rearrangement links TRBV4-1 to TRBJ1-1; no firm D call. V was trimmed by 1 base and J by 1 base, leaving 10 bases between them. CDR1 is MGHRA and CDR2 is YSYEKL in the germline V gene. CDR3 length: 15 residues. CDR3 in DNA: TGCGCCAGCAGCCAAGGAGGCCCGGCGAACACTGAAGCTTTCTTT. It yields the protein CASSQGGPANTEAFF.

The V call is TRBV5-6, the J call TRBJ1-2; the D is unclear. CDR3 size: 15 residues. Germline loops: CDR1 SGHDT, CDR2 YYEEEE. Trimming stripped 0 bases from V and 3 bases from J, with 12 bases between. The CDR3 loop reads CASSLGPPADYGYTF. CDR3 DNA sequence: TGTGCCAGCAGCTTGGGTCCACCGGCGGACTATGGCTACACCTTC. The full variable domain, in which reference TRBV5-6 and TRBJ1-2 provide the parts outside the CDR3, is DAGVTQSPTHLIKTRGQQVTLRCSPKSGHDTVSWYQQALGQGPQFIFQYYEEEERQRGNFPDRFSGHQFPNYSSELNVNALLLGDSALYLCASSLGPPADYGYTFGSGTRLTVV.

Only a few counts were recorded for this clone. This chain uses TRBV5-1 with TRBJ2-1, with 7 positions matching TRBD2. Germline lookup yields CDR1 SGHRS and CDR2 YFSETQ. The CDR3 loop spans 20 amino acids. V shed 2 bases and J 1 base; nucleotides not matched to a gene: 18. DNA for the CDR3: TGCGCCAGCAGCTTACTCGGGACTATGGTTAGGTTCGGATCCTACAATGAGCAGTTCTTC. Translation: CASSLLGTMVRFGSYNEQFF.

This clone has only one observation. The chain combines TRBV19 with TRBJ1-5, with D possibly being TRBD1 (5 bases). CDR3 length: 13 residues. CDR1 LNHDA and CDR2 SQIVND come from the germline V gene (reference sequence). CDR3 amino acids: CATRGRQNQPQHF. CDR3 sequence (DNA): TGTGCAACAAGGGGCCGGCAAAATCAGCCCCAGCATTTT.

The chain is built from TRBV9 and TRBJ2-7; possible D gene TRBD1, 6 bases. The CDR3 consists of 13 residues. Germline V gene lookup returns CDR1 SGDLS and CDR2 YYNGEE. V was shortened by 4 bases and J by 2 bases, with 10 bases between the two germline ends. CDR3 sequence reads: CASSRDTAYEQYF. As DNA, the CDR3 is TGTGCCAGCAGCCGGGACACCGCCTACGAGCAGTACTTC.

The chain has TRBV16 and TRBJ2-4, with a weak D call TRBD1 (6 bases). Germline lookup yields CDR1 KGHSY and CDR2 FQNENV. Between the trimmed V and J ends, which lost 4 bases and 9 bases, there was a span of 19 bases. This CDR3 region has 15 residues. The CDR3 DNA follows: TGTGCCAGCAGCCGGTGGACAGACTATGGTGGCATTCAGTACTTC. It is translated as CASSRWTDYGGIQYF.

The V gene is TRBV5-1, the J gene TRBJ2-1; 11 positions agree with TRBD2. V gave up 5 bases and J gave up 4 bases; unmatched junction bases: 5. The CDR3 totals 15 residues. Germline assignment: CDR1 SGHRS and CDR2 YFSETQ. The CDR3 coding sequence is TGCGCCAGCAGTGGGGGACTAGCGGATTACAATGAGCAGTTCTTC. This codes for CASSGGLADYNEQFF.

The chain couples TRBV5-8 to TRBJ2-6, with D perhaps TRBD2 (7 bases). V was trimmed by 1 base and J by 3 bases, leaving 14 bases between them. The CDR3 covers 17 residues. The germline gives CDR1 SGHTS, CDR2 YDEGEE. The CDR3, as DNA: TGTGCCAGCAGCTTGTATTCGGGGGGCGGTGGGGCCAACGTCCTGACTTTC. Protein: CASSLYSGGGGANVLTF.

The CDR3 bases are TGTGCCAGTAGTATCCAGGTTACTAACTATGGCTACACCTTC. It is translated as CASSIQVTNYGYTF. This sequence joins TRBV19 and TRBJ1-2; D remains unclear. Between the trimmed V and J ends, which lost 3 bases and 0 bases, there was a span of 8 bases. The CDR3 has 14 amino acids. Germline V gives CDR1 LNHDA, CDR2 SQIVND (reference sequence). The full variable domain, completed using reference TRBV19 and TRBJ1-2, is DGGITQSPKYLFRKEGQNVTLSCEQNLNHDAMYWYRQDPGQGLRLIYYSQIVNDFQKGDIAEGYSVSREKKESFPLTVTSAQKNPTAFYLCASSIQVTNYGYTFGSGTRLTVV.

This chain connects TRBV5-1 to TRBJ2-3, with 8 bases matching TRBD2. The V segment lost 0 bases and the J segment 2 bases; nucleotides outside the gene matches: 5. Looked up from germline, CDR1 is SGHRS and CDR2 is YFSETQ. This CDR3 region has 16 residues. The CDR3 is CASSLGGTSITDTQYF. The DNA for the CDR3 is TGCGCCAGCAGCTTGGGGGGGACTAGTATCACAGATACGCAGTATTTT.

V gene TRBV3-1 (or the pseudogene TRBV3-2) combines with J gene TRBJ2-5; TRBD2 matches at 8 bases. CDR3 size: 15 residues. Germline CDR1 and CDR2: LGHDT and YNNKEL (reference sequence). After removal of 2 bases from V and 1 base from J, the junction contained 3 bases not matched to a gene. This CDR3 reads CASSQSGTSQETQYF. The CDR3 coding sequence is TGTGCCAGCAGCCAATCCGGGACTAGCCAAGAGACCCAGTACTTC.

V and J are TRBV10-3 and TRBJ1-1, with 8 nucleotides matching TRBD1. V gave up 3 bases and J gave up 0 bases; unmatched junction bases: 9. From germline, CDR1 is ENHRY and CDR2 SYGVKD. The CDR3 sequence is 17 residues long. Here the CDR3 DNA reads TGTGCCATCAGTGAAAGGACAGGGACGTTCATGAACACTGAAGCTTTCTTT. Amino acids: CAISERTGTFMNTEAFF.

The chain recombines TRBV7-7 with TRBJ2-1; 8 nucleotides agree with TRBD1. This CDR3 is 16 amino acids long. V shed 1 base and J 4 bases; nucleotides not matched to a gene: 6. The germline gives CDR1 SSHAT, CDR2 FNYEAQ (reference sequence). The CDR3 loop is CASSLGMDRAYNEQFF. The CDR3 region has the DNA TGTGCCAGCAGCTTAGGAATGGACAGGGCTTACAATGAGCAGTTCTTC.

The CDR3 sequence is CATSDWASTGVDTQYF. CDR3 DNA: TGTGCCACCAGTGATTGGGCGTCGACAGGGGTAGATACGCAGTATTTT. The chain links TRBV24-1 to TRBJ2-3, with 8 bases identical to TRBD1. CDR3 length equals 16 residues. The germline V gene encodes CDR1 KGHDR and CDR2 SFDVKD. The ends lost 2 bases at V and 5 bases at J; junction bases unmatched: 8.

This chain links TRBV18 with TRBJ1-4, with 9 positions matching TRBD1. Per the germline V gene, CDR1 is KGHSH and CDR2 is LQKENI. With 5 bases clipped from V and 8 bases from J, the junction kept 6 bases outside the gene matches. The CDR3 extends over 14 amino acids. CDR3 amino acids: CASSTDRGGEKLFF. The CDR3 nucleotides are TGTGCCAGCTCAACGGACAGGGGAGGAGAAAAACTGTTTTTT.

CDR3 in DNA: TGTGCCATCACGGGACAATCCTACAATGAGCAGTTCTTC. Protein sequence: CAITGQSYNEQFF. V usage is TRBV10-3 and J usage is TRBJ2-1, with TRBD1 as a possible D gene (6 bases). CDR1 and CDR2 from the germline V gene are ENHRY and SYGVKD. Trimming pared 7 bases from V and 1 base from J, leaving 8 bases between. The CDR3 is 13 amino acids.

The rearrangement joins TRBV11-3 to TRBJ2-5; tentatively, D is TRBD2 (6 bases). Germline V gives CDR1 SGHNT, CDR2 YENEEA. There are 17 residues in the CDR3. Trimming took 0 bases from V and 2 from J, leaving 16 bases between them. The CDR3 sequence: CASSLDRGGATQETQYF. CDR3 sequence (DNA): TGTGCCAGCAGCTTAGATCGTGGCGGGGCTACTCAAGAGACCCAGTACTTC.

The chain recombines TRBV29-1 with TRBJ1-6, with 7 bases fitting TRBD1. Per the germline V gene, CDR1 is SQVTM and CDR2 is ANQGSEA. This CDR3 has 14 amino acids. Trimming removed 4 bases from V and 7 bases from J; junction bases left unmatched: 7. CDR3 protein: CSVGRGTENSPLHF. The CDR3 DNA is TGCAGCGTTGGACGCGGGACAGAAAATTCACCCCTCCACTTT.

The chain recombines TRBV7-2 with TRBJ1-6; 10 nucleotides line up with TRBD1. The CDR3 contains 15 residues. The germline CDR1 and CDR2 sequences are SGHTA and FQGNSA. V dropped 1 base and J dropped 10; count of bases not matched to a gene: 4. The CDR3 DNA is TGTGCCAGCAGCTTAGGGGACAGGGGTCTATCACCCCTCCACTTT. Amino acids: CASSLGDRGLSPLHF.

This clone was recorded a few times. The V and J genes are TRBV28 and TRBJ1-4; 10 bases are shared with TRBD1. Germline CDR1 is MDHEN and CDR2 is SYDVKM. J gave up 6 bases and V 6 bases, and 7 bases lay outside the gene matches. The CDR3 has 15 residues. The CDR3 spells CASSRGGTGDEKLFF. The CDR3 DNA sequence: TGTGCCAGCAGCCGCGGCGGGACAGGGGATGAAAAACTGTTTTTT.

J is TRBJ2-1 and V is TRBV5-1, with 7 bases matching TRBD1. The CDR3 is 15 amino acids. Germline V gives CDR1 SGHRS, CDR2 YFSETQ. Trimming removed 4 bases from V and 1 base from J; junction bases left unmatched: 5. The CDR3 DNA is TGCGCCAGCAGCAGACAGACAGGGTCCTACAATGAGCAGTTCTTC. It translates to CASSRQTGSYNEQFF.

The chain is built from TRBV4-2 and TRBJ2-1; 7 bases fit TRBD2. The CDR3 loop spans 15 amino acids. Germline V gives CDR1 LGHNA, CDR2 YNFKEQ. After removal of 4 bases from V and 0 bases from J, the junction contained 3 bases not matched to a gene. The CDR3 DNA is TGTGCCAGCAGCCCTAGCGGAAACTCCTACAATGAGCAGTTCTTC. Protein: CASSPSGNSYNEQFF.

The CDR3 reads CASSVTSGSSYNEQFF. The CDR3 DNA reads TGTGCCAGCAGCGTTACTAGCGGGAGCTCCTACAATGAGCAGTTCTTC. This chain joins TRBV9 and TRBJ2-1; 11 bases fit TRBD2. V lost 2 bases and J lost 0; bases outside the gene matches: 1. Germline V gene data show CDR1 as SGDLS and CDR2 as YYNGEE. CDR3 length equals 16 residues.

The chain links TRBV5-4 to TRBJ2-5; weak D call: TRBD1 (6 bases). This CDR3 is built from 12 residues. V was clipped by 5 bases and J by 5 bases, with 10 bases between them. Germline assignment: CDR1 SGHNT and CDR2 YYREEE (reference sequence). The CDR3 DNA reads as TGTGCCAGCAGACAGGGTGAGGAGACCCAGTACTTC. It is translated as CASRQGEETQYF.

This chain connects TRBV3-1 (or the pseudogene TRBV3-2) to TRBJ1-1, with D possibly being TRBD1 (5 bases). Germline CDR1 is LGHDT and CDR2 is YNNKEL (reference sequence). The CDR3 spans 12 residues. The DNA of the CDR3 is TGTGCTGCCACCAGGGCCAACACTGAAGCTTTCTTT. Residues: CAATRANTEAFF.

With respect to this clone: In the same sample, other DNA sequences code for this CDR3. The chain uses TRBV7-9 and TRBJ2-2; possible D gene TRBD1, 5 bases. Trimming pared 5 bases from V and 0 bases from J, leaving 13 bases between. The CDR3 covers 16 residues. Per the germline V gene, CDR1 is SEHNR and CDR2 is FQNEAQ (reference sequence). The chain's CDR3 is CASSLSEGANTGELFF. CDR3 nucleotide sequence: TGTGCCAGCAGCCTATCAGAAGGGGCGAACACCGGGGAGCTGTTTTTT. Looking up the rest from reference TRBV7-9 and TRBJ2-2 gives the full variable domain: DTGVSQNPRHKITKRGQNVTFRCDPISEHNRLYWYRQTLGQGPEFLTYFQNEAQLEKSRLLSDRFSAERPKGSFSTLEIQRTEQGDSAMYLCASSLSEGANTGELFFGEGSRLTVL.

CDR3 sequence reads: CAWRAGSSYNEQFF. The CDR3 DNA follows: TGTGCCTGGCGAGCGGGGTCCTCCTACAATGAGCAGTTCTTC. The V and J genes are TRBV30 and TRBJ2-1; 7 nucleotides agree with TRBD2. The CDR3 runs 14 residues. V lost 5 bases, J lost 0 bases, and 4 bases stayed unmatched. Germline CDR1 reads GTSNPN; CDR2 reads SVGIG (reference sequence).

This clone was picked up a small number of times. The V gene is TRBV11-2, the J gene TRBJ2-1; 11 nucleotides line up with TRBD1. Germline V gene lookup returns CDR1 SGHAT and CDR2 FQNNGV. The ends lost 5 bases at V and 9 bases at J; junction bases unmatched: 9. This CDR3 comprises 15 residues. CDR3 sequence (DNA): TGTGCCAGCAGCCTCACGAGGACAGGGGGCACTGAGCAGTTCTTC. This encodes CASSLTRTGGTEQFF.

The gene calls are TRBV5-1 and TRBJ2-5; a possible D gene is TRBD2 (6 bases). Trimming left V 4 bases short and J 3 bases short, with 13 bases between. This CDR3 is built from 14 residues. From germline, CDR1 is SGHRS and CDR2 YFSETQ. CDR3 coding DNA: TGCGCCAGCAGCAAACGACTAGGAAAAGAGACCCAGTACTTC. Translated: CASSKRLGKETQYF.

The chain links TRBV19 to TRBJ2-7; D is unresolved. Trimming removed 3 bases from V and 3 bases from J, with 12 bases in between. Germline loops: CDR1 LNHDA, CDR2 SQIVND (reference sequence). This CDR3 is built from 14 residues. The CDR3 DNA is TGTGCCAGTAGTATCAAGGCAGGAAACTACGAGCAGTACTTC. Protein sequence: CASSIKAGNYEQYF.

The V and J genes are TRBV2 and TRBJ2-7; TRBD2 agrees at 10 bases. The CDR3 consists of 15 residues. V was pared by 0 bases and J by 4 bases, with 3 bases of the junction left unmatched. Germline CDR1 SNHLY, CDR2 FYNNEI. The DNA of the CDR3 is TGTGCCAGCAGTGAAGCCGTGACTAGCGGGTACGAGCAGTACTTC. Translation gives CASSEAVTSGYEQYF.

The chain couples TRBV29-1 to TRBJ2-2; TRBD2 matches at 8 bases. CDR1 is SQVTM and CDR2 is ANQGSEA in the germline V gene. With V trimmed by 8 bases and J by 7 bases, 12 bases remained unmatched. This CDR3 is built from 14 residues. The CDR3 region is CSSTGGGQGGELFF. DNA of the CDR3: TGCAGCTCGACGGGAGGGGGGCAAGGCGGGGAGCTGTTTTTT.